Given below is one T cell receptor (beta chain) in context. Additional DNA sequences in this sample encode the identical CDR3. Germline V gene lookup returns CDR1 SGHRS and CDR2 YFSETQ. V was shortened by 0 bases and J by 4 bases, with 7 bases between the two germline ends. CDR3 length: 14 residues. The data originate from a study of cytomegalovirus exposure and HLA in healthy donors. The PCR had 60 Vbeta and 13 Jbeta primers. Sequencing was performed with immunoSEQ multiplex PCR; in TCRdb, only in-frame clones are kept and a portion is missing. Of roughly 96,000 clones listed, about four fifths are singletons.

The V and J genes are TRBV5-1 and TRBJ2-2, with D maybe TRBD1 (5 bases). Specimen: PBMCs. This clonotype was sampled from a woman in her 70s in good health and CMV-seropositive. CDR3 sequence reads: CASSLGQGTGELFF. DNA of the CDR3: TGCGCCAGCAGCTTGGGGCAGGGCACCGGGGAGCTGTTTTTT.